This T cell receptor beta chain was recorded in a study of blood T cells in healthy people across ages. Study results and limitations: TCR beta diversity tracked closely with naive T cell percentage.

The CDR3 length is 15 residues. CDR1 and CDR2 (germline): SGHDT, YYEEEE. V was cut by 3 bases and J by 4 bases, with 14 bases left in between. Then a second PCR, running about 7 to 11 cycles, was carried out with a sample-barcoded 5' primer and a J-beta primer mix. Each of the samples gave a minimum of 2.5 million paired-end reads that contained CDR3. Each CDR3 protein is one row after TCRdb ran MiXCR on the 5' RACE reads. The table records fewer than 1,000,000 distinct CDR3 sequences, about 46% of them present only once. Concerning this clonotype: Its matching antigen is unknown.

The source material was blood. The V and J genes are TRBV5-6 and TRBJ2-1; D remains ambiguous. The origin of this receptor is a man older than 75 in good health. As DNA, the CDR3 is TGTGCCAGCAGCTCTGGGGTGCTCAGGTACAATGAGCAGTTCTTC. It is translated as CASSSGVLRYNEQFF. Drawing the rest from reference TRBV5-6 and TRBJ2-1, the complete variable domain is DAGVTQSPTHLIKTRGQQVTLRCSPKSGHDTVSWYQQALGQGPQFIFQYYEEEERQRGNFPDRFSGHQFPNYSSELNVNALLLGDSALYLCASSSGVLRYNEQFFGPGTRLTVL.